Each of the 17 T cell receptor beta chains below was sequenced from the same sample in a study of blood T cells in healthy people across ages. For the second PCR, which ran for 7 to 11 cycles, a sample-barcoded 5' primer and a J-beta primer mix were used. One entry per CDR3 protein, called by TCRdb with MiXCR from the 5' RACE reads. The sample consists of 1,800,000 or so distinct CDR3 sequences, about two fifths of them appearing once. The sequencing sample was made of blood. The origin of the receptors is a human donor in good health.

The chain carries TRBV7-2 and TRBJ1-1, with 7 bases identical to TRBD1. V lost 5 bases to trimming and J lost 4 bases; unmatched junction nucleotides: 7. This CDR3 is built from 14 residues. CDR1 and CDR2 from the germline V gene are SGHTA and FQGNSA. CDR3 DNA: TGTGCCAGCAGCACCATACAGGGGTGCACTGAAGCTTTCTTT. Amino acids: CASSTIQGCTEAFF.

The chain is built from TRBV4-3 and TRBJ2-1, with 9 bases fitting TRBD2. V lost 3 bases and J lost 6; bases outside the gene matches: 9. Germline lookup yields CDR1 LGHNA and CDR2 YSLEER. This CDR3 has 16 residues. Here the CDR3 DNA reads TGCGCCAGCAGCCACCAAGCGGGGGGCGCAAGCAATGAGCAGTTCTTC. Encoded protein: CASSHQAGGASNEQFF.

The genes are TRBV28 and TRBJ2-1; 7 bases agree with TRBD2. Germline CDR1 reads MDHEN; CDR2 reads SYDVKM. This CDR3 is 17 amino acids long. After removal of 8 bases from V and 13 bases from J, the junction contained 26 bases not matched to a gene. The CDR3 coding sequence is TGTGCCAGCTTCCCCCCGGGCAGGCCCTTTGGGGGGGAGACCCAGTTCTTC. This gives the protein CASFPPGRPFGGETQFF.

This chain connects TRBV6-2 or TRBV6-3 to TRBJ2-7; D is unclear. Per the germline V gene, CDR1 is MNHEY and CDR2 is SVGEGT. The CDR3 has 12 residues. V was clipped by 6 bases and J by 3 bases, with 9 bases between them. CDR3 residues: CASRNSVYEQYF. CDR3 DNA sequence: TGTGCCAGCAGGAACAGCGTCTACGAGCAGTACTTC.

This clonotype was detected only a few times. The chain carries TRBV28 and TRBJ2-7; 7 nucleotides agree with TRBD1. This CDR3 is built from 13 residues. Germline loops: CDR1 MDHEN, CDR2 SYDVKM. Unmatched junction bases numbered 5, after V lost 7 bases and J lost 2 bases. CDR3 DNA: TGTGCCAGCAAGGGACAGCCTACCTACGAGCAGTACTTC. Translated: CASKGQPTYEQYF. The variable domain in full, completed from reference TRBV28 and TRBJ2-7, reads DVKVTQSSRYLVKRTGEKVFLECVQDMDHENMFWYRQDPGLGLRLIYFSYDVKMKEKGDIPEGYSVSREKKERFSLILESASTNQTSMYLCASKGQPTYEQYFGPGTRLTVT.

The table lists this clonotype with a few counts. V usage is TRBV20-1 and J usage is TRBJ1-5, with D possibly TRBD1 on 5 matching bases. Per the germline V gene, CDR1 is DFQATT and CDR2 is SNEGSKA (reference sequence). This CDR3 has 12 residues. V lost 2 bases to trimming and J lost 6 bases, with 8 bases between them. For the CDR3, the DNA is TGCAGTGCTAGACGAGGGGCTCAGCCCCAGCATTTT. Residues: CSARRGAQPQHF.

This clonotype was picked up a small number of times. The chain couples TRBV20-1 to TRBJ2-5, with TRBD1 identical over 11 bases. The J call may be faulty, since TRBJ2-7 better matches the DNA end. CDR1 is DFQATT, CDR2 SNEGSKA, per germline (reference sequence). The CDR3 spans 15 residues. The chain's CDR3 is CSARIRDRGIYEQYF. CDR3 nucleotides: TGCAGTGCACGAATTAGGGACAGGGGGATCTACGAGCAGTACTTC.

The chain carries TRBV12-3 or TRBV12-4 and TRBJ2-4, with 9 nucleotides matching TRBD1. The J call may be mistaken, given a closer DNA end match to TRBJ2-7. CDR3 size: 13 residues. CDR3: CASRLQGADEQYF. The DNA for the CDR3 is TGTGCCAGCAGATTACAGGGGGCGGACGAGCAGTACTTC.

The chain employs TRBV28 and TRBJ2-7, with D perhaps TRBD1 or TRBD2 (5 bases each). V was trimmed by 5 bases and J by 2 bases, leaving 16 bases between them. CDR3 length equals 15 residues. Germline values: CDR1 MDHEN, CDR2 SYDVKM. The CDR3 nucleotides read TGTGCCAGCAGTCCACCTAGGGACGGAACCTACGAGCAGTACTTC. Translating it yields CASSPPRDGTYEQYF.

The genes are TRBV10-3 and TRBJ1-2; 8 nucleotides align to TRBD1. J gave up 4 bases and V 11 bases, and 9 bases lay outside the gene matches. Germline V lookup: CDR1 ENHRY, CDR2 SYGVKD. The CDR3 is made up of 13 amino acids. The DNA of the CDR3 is TGTGCCTCCCAGACAGGGGATGTCTATGGCTACACCTTC. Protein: CASQTGDVYGYTF.

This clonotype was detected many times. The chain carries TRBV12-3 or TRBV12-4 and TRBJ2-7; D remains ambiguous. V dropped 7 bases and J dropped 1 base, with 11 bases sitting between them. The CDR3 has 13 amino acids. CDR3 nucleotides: TGTGCCAGCACCTCCACTGGATCCTACGAGCAGTACTTC. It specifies CASTSTGSYEQYF.

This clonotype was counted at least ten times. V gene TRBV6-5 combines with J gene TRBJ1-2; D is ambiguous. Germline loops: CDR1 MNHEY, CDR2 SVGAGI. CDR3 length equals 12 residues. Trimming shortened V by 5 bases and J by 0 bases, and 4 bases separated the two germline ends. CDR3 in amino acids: CASSQPNYGYTF. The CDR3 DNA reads TGTGCCAGCAGTCAACCTAACTATGGCTACACCTTC.

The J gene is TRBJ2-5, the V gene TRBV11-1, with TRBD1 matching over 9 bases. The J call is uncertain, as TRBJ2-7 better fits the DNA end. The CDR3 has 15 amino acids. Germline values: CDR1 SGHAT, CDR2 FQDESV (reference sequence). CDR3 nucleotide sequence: TGTGCCAGCAGCTTCGTGACAGGGGGGATCTCCGAGCAGTACTTC. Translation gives CASSFVTGGISEQYF.

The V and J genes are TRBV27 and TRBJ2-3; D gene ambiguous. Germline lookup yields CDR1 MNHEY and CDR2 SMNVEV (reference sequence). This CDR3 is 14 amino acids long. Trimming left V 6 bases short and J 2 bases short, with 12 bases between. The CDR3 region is CASRIQFPTDTQYF. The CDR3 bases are TGTGCCAGCAGGATTCAGTTCCCCACAGATACGCAGTATTTT.

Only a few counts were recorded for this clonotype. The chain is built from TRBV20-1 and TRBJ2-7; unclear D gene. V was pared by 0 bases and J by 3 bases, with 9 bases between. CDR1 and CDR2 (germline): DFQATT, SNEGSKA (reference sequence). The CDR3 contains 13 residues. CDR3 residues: CSARDQRFYEQYF. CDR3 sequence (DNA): TGCAGTGCTAGAGACCAAAGATTCTACGAGCAGTACTTC.

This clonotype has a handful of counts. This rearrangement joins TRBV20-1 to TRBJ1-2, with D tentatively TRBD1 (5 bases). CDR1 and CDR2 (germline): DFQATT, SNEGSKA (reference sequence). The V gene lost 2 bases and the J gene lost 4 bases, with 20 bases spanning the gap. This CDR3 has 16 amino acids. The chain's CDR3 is CSARSAAGRKIYGYTF. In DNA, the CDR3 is TGCAGTGCTAGATCCGCCGCGGGGCGGAAGATCTATGGCTACACCTTC.

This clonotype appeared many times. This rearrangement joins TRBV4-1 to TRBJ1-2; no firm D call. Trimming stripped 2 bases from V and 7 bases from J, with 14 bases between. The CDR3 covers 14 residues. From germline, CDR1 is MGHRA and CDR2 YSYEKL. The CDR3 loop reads CASSQTSSYPGYTF. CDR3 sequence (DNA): TGCGCCAGCAGCCAAACATCCTCGTATCCTGGCTACACCTTC.